This T cell receptor (beta chain) stems from a study of shared T cell receptors in the human thymus. Profiling relied on immunoSEQ multiplex PCR, and the TCRdb table lists in-frame clones only, not all of them. The table has some 760,000 clones, roughly 85% seen once. Unmatched junction bases numbered 7, after V lost 3 bases and J lost 6 bases. The CDR3 sequence is 15 residues long. Germline CDR1 is SGHVS and CDR2 is FQNEAQ. This sample was also put to use in a study of human thymus T cells. That source adds: Biased V and J segment usage appeared in thymus and peripheral blood.

The origin of this receptor is a girl in the first two years of life with a congenital heart defect. The specimen was thymocytes. The rearrangement uses TRBV7-8 and TRBJ2-7, with 11 bases lining up with TRBD1. The CDR3 sequence is CASSFGQGATAEQYF. In DNA form, the CDR3 reads TGTGCCAGCAGCTTCGGACAGGGGGCAACGGCCGAGCAGTACTTC. Full variable domain (rest looked up from reference TRBV7-8 and TRBJ2-7): GAGVSQSPRYKVAKRGQDVALRCDPISGHVSLFWYQQALGQGPEFLTYFQNEAQLDKSGLPSDRFFAERPEGSVSTLKIQRTQQEDSAVYLCASSFGQGATAEQYFGPGTRLTVT.